These 19 T cell receptor beta chains share one sample of origin, sequenced in a study of T-cell memory formation after mild COVID-19 (dated by TCRdb to the early 2020s). Library preparation employed 5' RACE. Sequencing took place on an Illumina NovaSeq 6000. TCRdb itself trimmed the public reads at Q25 with fastp, ran MiXCR and retained productive beta chains. Each CDR3 protein appears once, grouped with its most common genes and DNA. Here the sample has around 310,000 distinct CDR3 sequences; about 16% occur a single time. Together, the top ten hold approximately 20% of the sample. The specimen was PBMCs or a T cell subset sorted from them (not recorded which). All receptors derive from a man between 18 and 35 years old who had mild COVID-19 (a few samples of this study predate the infection). The sample titles of this study are shuffled in the database, so cell type and time point are left out; the donor was told from shared clones.

The J gene is TRBJ1-5, the V gene TRBV7-2, with TRBD1 matching 8 bases. The CDR3 spans 16 residues. Germline loops: CDR1 SGHTA, CDR2 FQGNSA. The trim removed 1 base at V and 5 bases at J, leaving 7 bases unmatched. CDR3 amino acids: CASSLGAGGQYQPQHF. The CDR3 DNA is TGTGCCAGCAGCTTAGGGGCAGGGGGCCAGTATCAGCCCCAGCATTTT. The entire variable domain, with the rest obtained from reference TRBV7-2 and TRBJ1-5, is as follows: GAGVSQSPSNKVTEKGKDVELRCDPISGHTALYWYRQSLGQGLEFLIYFQGNSAPDKSGLPSDRFSAERTGGSVSTLTIQRTQQEDSAVYLCASSLGAGGQYQPQHFGDGTRLSIL.

The gene calls are TRBV20-1 and TRBJ2-5; perhaps TRBD2 as D (5 bases). The germline CDR1 and CDR2 sequences are DFQATT and SNEGSKA (reference sequence). The V end was cut by 6 bases, the J end by 3 bases, with 11 bases between. This CDR3 has 12 residues. CDR3 nucleotides: TGCAGTGCCCGCCGGGGAGAAGAGACCCAGTACTTC. Protein: CSARRGEETQYF.

The chain has TRBV12-3 or TRBV12-4 and TRBJ2-1; D is uncertain. V dropped 0 bases and J dropped 13 bases, with 10 bases sitting between them. The CDR3 covers 12 residues. CDR3 loop: CASSLAWDKQFF. CDR3 bases: TGTGCCAGCAGTTTAGCGTGGGATAAACAGTTCTTC.

J is TRBJ2-3 and V is TRBV20-1; D unresolved. The germline V and J ends were trimmed by 6 bases and 5 bases, with 9 bases remaining between them. Germline values: CDR1 DFQATT, CDR2 SNEGSKA (reference sequence). This CDR3 is built from 11 residues. CDR3 sequence: CSALLLDTQYF. In nucleotides, the CDR3 is TGCAGTGCCCTTCTGTTAGATACGCAGTATTTT.

This clonotype was found many times. The gene calls are TRBV7-2 and TRBJ1-5; D possibly corresponds to TRBD1 (5 bases). There are 14 residues in the CDR3. Trimming pared 4 bases from V and 3 bases from J, leaving 10 bases between. The V gene's germline CDR1 is SGHTA and CDR2 FQGNSA. Here the CDR3 reads CASSSDSHNQPQHF. The CDR3 region has the DNA TGTGCCAGCAGCTCCGACAGTCACAATCAGCCCCAGCATTTT. Complete variable domain (other parts from reference TRBV7-2 and TRBJ1-5): GAGVSQSPSNKVTEKGKDVELRCDPISGHTALYWYRQSLGQGLEFLIYFQGNSAPDKSGLPSDRFSAERTGGSVSTLTIQRTQQEDSAVYLCASSSDSHNQPQHFGDGTRLSIL.

This rearrangement joins TRBV6-5 to TRBJ1-4; D unclear. Germline assignment: CDR1 MNHEY and CDR2 SVGAGI. The CDR3 is 12 residues long. With 4 bases removed from V and 5 bases from J, the gap between germline ends came to 5 bases. CDR3 loop: CASSSLNEKLFF. CDR3 coding DNA: TGTGCCAGCAGTTCCCTAAATGAAAAACTGTTTTTT.

This clonotype was picked up a small number of times. The rearrangement joins TRBV7-8 to TRBJ2-7; 9 nucleotides align to TRBD1. V gave up 5 bases and J gave up 6 bases; unmatched junction bases: 5. This CDR3 spans 13 amino acids. CDR1 is SGHVS, CDR2 FQNEAQ, per germline. The CDR3 sequence: CASSRDRGSEQYV. In nucleotides, the CDR3 is TGTGCCAGCAGCCGAGACAGGGGGTCCGAGCAGTACGTC.

Concerning this clonotype: A read error may explain this, as a much larger clone is one base away. The chain recombines TRBV30 with TRBJ2-1; perhaps TRBD1 as D (7 bases). This CDR3 is built from 14 residues. The V end lost 5 bases, the J end lost 4 bases, and 15 bases lay between the germline ends. Germline CDR1 is GTSNPN and CDR2 is SVGIG (reference sequence). DNA for the CDR3: TGTGCCTGGTCTCAGGGGGGTCATTACAATGAGCAGTTCTTC. This codes for CAWSQGGHYNEQFF.

This clonotype was observed once. The chain recombines TRBV13 with TRBJ1-1; D gene uncertain. CDR1 PRHDT and CDR2 FYEKMQ come from the germline V gene (reference sequence). V lost 6 bases, J lost 1 base, and 6 bases lay in between. The CDR3 length is 12 residues. The chain's CDR3 is CASRRENTEAFF. CDR3 in DNA: TGTGCCAGCAGACGAGAGAACACTGAAGCTTTCTTT. Combining the CDR3 with reference TRBV13 and TRBJ1-1 gives the whole variable domain AAGVIQSPRHLIKEKRETATLKCYPIPRHDTVYWYQQGPGQDPQFLISFYEKMQSDKGSIPDRFSAQQFSDYHSELNMSSLELGDSALYFCASRRENTEAFFGQGTRLTVV.

This chain joins TRBV10-3 and TRBJ2-5; D remains unclear. Per the germline V gene, CDR1 is ENHRY and CDR2 is SYGVKD. The CDR3 is made up of 13 amino acids. Deletions cut 2 bases from V and 3 bases from J, with 7 bases between. As DNA, the CDR3 is TGTGCCATCAGTGAGGGGCGTAAAGAGACCCAGTACTTC. This codes for CAISEGRKETQYF.

The chain uses TRBV2 and TRBJ2-5, with D hard to call. The CDR3 runs 11 residues. Germline V lookup: CDR1 SNHLY, CDR2 FYNNEI. V was shortened by 7 bases and J by 7 bases, with 10 bases between the two germline ends. The CDR3 DNA follows: TGTGCCAGCACCCCCCGGCCGACCCAGTACTTC. Protein: CASTPRPTQYF.

This rearrangement joins TRBV6-5 to TRBJ2-2, with 9 nucleotides matching TRBD2. The V gene's germline CDR1 is MNHEY and CDR2 SVGAGI. Trimming took 0 bases from V and 9 from J; bases not matched to a gene: 8. The CDR3 totals 16 residues. The CDR3 spells CASSYSASGESRELFF. The DNA of the CDR3 is TGTGCCAGCAGTTACTCGGCTAGCGGGGAATCCCGGGAGCTGTTTTTT.

The genes are TRBV6-2 or TRBV6-3 and TRBJ2-7, with D uncertain. Deletions cut 5 bases from V and 2 bases from J, with 13 bases between. Germline lookup yields CDR1 MNHEY and CDR2 SVGEGT. This CDR3 is built from 14 residues. CDR3 DNA sequence: TGTGCCAGCAGTCCGCGACAAGAGACCTACGAGCAGTACGTC. Translating gives CASSPRQETYEQYV.

The table lists this clonotype with a few counts. The chain couples TRBV6-5 to TRBJ2-3, with a weak D call TRBD2 (5 bases). This CDR3 comprises 15 residues. Germline V gene lookup returns CDR1 MNHEY and CDR2 SVGAGI. Trimming removed 2 bases at V and 5 bases at J, with 14 bases between. In DNA form, the CDR3 reads TGTGCCAGCAGTTACAGTCACCCGGAGGTAGATACGCAGTATTTT. Encoded protein: CASSYSHPEVDTQYF.

This clonotype was seen a few times. This rearrangement joins TRBV12-3 or TRBV12-4 to TRBJ1-3; D might be TRBD1 (6 bases). The CDR3 loop spans 12 amino acids. V was cut by 0 bases and J by 15 bases, with 12 bases left in between. In nucleotides, the CDR3 is TGTGCCAGCAGTTTAGCTACCGCGGACAGATATTTT. This encodes CASSLATADRYF.

This clonotype was recorded a few times. The chain combines TRBV25-1 with TRBJ2-1; D is uncertain. Germline CDR1 reads MGHDK; CDR2 reads SYGVNS. The length of the CDR3 is 13 residues. V lost 0 bases to trimming and J lost 7 bases, with 7 bases between them. DNA for the CDR3: TGTGCCAGCAGTGAATATAAAGGGAATGAGCAGTTCTTC. This gives the protein CASSEYKGNEQFF.

This clonotype came up many times. This chain uses TRBV20-1 with TRBJ1-2; 8 nucleotides align to TRBD1. This CDR3 contains 16 residues. V lost 6 bases, J lost 0 bases, and 12 bases stayed unmatched. Germline V gene lookup returns CDR1 DFQATT and CDR2 SNEGSKA (reference sequence). CDR3: CSAPGDRGRSNYGYTF. Here the CDR3 DNA reads TGCAGTGCCCCGGGCGACAGGGGTCGATCTAACTATGGCTACACCTTC.

This clonotype was seen more than once but under ten times. The chain is built from TRBV6-6 and TRBJ1-2; 9 positions agree with TRBD1. The CDR3 runs 15 residues. CDR1 and CDR2 from the germline V gene are MNHNY and SVGAGI (reference sequence). Trimming cost V 5 bases and J 4 bases; bases outside gene matches: 8. In DNA, the CDR3 is TGTGCCAGCAGTCCGAGGACAGGGGCAGCCTATGGCTACACCTTC. Its protein is CASSPRTGAAYGYTF.

This clonotype was detected only a few times. J is TRBJ1-6 and V is TRBV4-3, with D unresolved. The CDR3 is 13 amino acids. CDR1 and CDR2 (germline): LGHNA, YSLEER. V was clipped by 4 bases and J by 7 bases, with 8 bases between them. The CDR3 is CASSRVENSPLHF. The CDR3 DNA reads as TGCGCCAGCAGCCGTGTGGAGAATTCACCCCTCCACTTT.